This TCR beta chain appears in the sequencing data of a study of blood T cell repertoires in COVID-19. Study details: T cells, B-cell-depleted T cells, or PBMCs supplied cDNA or gDNA.

In Seattle, patients joined the study during active infection and were tracked longitudinally. CDR3 length: 14 residues. The V gene end was trimmed by 4 bases and the J gene end by 5 bases; junction bases not matched to a gene: 5. Looked up from germline, CDR1 is ENHRY and CDR2 is SYGVKD. Only in-frame clones appear in the TCRdb table, and some are missing; sequencing was by immunoSEQ multiplex PCR. The sample lists approximately 200,000 clones, about 76% occurring once. The sample taken for sequencing was peripheral blood. The receptor's source is a woman aged 35 to 49 with COVID-19, enrolled during active disease. J is TRBJ1-5 and V is TRBV10-3, with TRBD1 matching 7 bases. The DNA for the CDR3 is TGTGCCATCAGTGGAAGCCAGGGGGATCAGCCCCAGCATTTT. It encodes CAISGSQGDQPQHF.